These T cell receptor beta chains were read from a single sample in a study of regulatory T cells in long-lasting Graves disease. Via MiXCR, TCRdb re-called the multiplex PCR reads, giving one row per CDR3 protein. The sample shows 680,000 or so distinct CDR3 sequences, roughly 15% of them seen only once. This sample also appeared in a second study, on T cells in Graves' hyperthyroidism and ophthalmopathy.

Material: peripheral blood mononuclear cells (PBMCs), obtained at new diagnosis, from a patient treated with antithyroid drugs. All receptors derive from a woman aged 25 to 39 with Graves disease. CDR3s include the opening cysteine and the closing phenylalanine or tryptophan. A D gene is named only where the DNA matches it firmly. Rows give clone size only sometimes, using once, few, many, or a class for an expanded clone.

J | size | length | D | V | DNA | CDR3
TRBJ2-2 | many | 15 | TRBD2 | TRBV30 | TGTGCCTGGAGTGTACTAGCGGGAGACACCGGGGAGCTGTTTTTT | CAWSVLAGDTGELFF
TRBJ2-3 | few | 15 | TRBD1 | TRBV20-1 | TGCAGTGGCAGACGACAGGGAAAGAGCACAGATACGCAGTATTTT | CSGRRQGKSTDTQYF
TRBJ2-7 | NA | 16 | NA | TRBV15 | TGTGCCACCAGCAGAGATCTATCGGGTGGTTTCTACGAGCAGTACTTC | CATSRDLSGGFYEQYF
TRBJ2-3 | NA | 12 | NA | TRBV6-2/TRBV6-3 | TGTGCCAGCGCCGAGAGCACAGATACGCAGTATTTT | CASAESTDTQYF
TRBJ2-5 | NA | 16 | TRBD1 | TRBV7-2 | TGTGCCAGCAGCTTCCGGGACAGGAATAAGAAAGAGACCCAGTACTTC | CASSFRDRNKKETQYF
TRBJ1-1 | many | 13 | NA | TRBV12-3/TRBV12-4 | TGTGCCAGCAGTAAACAGGCGAACACTGAAGCTTTCTTT | CASSKQANTEAFF
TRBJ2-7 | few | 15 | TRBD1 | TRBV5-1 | TGCGCCAGCGCCCTGGGACAGGCAAGCTCCTACGAGCAGTACTTC | CASALGQASSYEQYF
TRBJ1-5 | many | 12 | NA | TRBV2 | TGTGCCAGCGGTGCACGGAAGGATTCCCAGCATTTT | CASGARKDSQHF
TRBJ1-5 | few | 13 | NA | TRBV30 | TGTGCCTGGAGTTTGGGGACGGCTCAGCCCCAGCATTTT | CAWSLGTAQPQHF
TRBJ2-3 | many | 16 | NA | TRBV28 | TGTGCCAGCAGTAGCACAGGGTGGGACCGCGCAGATACGCAGTATTTT | CASSSTGWDRADTQYF
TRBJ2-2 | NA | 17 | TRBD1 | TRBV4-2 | TGTGCCAGCAGCCAAGATATTTCAGGGGGCTTCACCGGGGAGCTGTTTTTT | CASSQDISGGFTGELFF
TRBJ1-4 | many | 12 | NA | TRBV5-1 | TGCGCCAGCAGCTCGGGAAATGAAAAACTGTTTTTT | CASSSGNEKLFF
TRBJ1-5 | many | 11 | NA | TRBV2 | TGTGCCAGCAGGGATGGGCAGCCCCAGCATTTT | CASRDGQPQHF
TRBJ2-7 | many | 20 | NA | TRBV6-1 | TGTGCCAGCCCTGCGTCGTGGTTTTGGGTGGCCCCCATGAAGATCTACGAGCAGTACTTC | CASPASWFWVAPMKIYEQYF
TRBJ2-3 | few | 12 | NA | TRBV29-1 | TGCAGCGTTGTTGCCCGGACAGATACGCAGTATTTT | CSVVARTDTQYF
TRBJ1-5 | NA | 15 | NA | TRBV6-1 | TGTGCCAGCAGTGACAGGGTCTTTCGCGAACAGCCCCGGCACTTT | CASSDRVFREQPRHF
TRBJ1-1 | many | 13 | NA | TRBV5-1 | TGCGCCAGCAGTTCCGGGACACTCACTGAAGCTTTCTTT | CASSSGTLTEAFF
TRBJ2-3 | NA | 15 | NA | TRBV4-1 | TGCGCCAGCAGCCAAGACGAGGACAGTCAAGATACGCAGTATTTT | CASSQDEDSQDTQYF
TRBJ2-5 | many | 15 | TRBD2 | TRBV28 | TGTGCCAGCAGTATAGCGGGAGGGCCCCGGGAGACCCAGTACTTC | CASSIAGGPRETQYF
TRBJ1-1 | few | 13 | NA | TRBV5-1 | TGCGCCAGCAGCTTAACAAGGGACACTGAAGCTTTCTTT | CASSLTRDTEAFF
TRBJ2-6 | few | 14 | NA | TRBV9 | TGTGCCAGCAGCGGGGTCGCGGGGGCCAACGTCCTGACTTTC | CASSGVAGANVLTF
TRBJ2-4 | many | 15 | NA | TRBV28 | TGTGCCAGCAGTTTAGGGGGGAAAGCCAAAAACATTCAGTACTTC | CASSLGGKAKNIQYF
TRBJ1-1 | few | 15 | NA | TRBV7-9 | TGTGCCAGCAGCCCCCCGGGGAGGCCGAACACTGAAGCTTTCTTT | CASSPPGRPNTEAFF
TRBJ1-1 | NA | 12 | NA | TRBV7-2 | TGTGCCAGCAGCTCACGGGTGGCGCAGGCTTTCTTT | CASSSRVAQAFF
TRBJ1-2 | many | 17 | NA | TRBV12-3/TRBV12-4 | TGTGCCAGCAGTTTTCATCGCCAGGCCCTGGTTGGCTATGGCTACACCTTC | CASSFHRQALVGYGYTF
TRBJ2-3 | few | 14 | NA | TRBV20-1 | TGCAGTGCTAGAGATTCGCGGGGAGGAGATACGCAGTATTTT | CSARDSRGGDTQYF
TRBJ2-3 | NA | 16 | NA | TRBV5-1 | TGCGCCAGCAGCTTGGTTGGGGGGCCGGGCACAGATACGCAGTATTTT | CASSLVGGPGTDTQYF
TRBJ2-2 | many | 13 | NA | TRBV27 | TGTGCCAGCAGTTTCGCAGGGTCCGGGGAGCTGTTTTTT | CASSFAGSGELFF
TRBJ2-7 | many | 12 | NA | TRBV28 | TGTGCCAGCAGTTTACGTAGTGACGAGCAGTACTTC | CASSLRSDEQYF
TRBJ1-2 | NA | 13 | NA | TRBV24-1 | TGTGCCACCAGTTCGTCACAGTCTGGCGGCTACACCTTC | CATSSSQSGGYTF
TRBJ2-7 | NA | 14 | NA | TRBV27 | TGTGCCAGCAGTTCTACTGGGTTATTCCACGAGCAGTACTTC | CASSSTGLFHEQYF
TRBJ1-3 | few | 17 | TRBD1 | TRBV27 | TGTGCCAGCAGTACAGTACAGGGGGCGTTCTCTGGAAACACCATATATTTT | CASSTVQGAFSGNTIYF
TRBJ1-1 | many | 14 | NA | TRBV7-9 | TGTGCCAGCAGCTTCTCAGGCAGGAACACTGAAGCTTTCTTT | CASSFSGRNTEAFF
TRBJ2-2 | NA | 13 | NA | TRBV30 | TGTGTCTGGAGTGAGAGCGGAACCGGGGAGCTGTTTTTT | CVWSESGTGELFF
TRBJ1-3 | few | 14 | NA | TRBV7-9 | TGTGCCAGCAGTTTCCTAGGTTCAGGAAACACCATATATTTT | CASSFLGSGNTIYF
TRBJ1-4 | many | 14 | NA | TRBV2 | TGTGCCAGCCGAGGGGGGCCCCTTGGGGAAAAACTGTTTTTT | CASRGGPLGEKLFF
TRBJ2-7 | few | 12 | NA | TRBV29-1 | TGCAGCGTTCGAAAGGGCACTAACGAGCAGTACTTC | CSVRKGTNEQYF
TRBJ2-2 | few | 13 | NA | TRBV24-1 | TGTGCCACCAGAACCGCTTCGGCCGGGGAGCTGTTTTTT | CATRTASAGELFF
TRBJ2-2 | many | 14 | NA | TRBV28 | TGTGCCAGCAGTCACCCAACATATCCCGGGGAGCTGTTTTTT | CASSHPTYPGELFF
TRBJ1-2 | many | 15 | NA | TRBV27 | TGTGCCAGCAGTGTCCACAGGGAGGCTTACTATGGCTACACCTTC | CASSVHREAYYGYTF